This T cell receptor (beta chain) was obtained from a study of blood T cell repertoires in COVID-19. Turning to the study itself: Samples of COVID-19 (acute and convalescent) were obtained from the United States, Italy and Spain.

Trimming cost V 8 bases and J 6 bases, with 10 bases left between them. CDR3 size: 12 residues. The V gene's germline CDR1 is MNHEY and CDR2 SVGAGI. Assay used: immunoSEQ multiplex PCR; TCRdb lists only in-frame clones, some missing. The sample holds some 7,900 clones, 70% to 85% seen once. The chain has TRBV6-5 and TRBJ2-2; possibly TRBD1 for D (5 bases). The TCR sequence derives from a human donor with active COVID-19. The donor label of this sample is uncertain. Input material: peripheral blood. In nucleotides, the CDR3 is TGTGCCAGCGGCCAGGGTCCCGGGGAGCTGTTTTTT. Protein product: CASGQGPGELFF.